The rows below give T cell receptor beta chains drawn from one sample of a study of blood T cells in healthy people across ages. TCRdb called the 5' RACE reads again in MiXCR, with one record for every CDR3 protein. The sample has 1.5 million to 2 million distinct CDR3 sequences, about 39% seen once. Material: blood. Receptors originate from a human donor in good health. Each CDR3 is given with its conserved first and last residue. Fields, in order: V gene, clone size, J gene, D gene, CDR3 protein, CDR3 DNA. A D gene is named only where the DNA matches it firmly. Size tells how often a clone was seen (once, few, many) or the class of an expanded clone, and some rows leave it out.

V gene: TRBV5-1; clone size: .; J gene: TRBJ2-3; D gene: TRBD2; CDR3 protein: CASSLAGTTLTDTQYF; CDR3 DNA: TGCGCCAGCAGCTTGGCCGGGACTACTCTCACAGATACGCAGTATTTT
V gene: TRBV12-3/TRBV12-4; clone size: few; J gene: TRBJ2-3; D gene: TRBD2; CDR3 protein: CASSSPGAGGTDTQYF; CDR3 DNA: TGTGCCAGCAGTTCCCCCGGGGCGGGGGGCACAGATACGCAGTATTTT
V gene: TRBV4-1; clone size: .; J gene: TRBJ2-5; D gene: .; CDR3 protein: CASSPRRGAQETQYF; CDR3 DNA: TGCGCCAGCAGCCCTCGCCGGGGGGCGCAAGAGACCCAGTACTTC
V gene: TRBV20-1; clone size: few; J gene: TRBJ1-2; D gene: .; CDR3 protein: CSAREYGAPGGYTF; CDR3 DNA: TGCAGTGCTAGAGAATACGGGGCGCCGGGGGGCTACACCTTC
V gene: TRBV7-9; clone size: .; J gene: TRBJ1-2; D gene: .; CDR3 protein: CAASVVQGYTF; CDR3 DNA: TGTGCCGCAAGCGTTGTACAGGGCTACACCTTC
V gene: TRBV15; clone size: .; J gene: TRBJ1-1; D gene: .; CDR3 protein: CATSRDFAGAEAFF; CDR3 DNA: TGTGCCACCAGCAGAGATTTCGCCGGGGCTGAAGCTTTCTTT
V gene: TRBV2; clone size: many; J gene: TRBJ1-1; D gene: .; CDR3 protein: CASSVDSNTEAFF; CDR3 DNA: TGTGCCAGCAGCGTGGACAGCAACACTGAAGCTTTCTTT
V gene: TRBV12-3/TRBV12-4; clone size: .; J gene: TRBJ1-5; D gene: .; CDR3 protein: CASSYGAGLGNQPQHF; CDR3 DNA: TGTGCCAGCAGTTATGGGGCAGGTCTGGGCAATCAGCCCCAGCATTTT
V gene: TRBV5-5; clone size: .; J gene: TRBJ1-1; D gene: .; CDR3 protein: CASSFWVMNTGAFF; CDR3 DNA: TGTGCCAGCAGCTTCTGGGTTATGAACACTGGAGCTTTCTTT
V gene: TRBV29-1; clone size: few; J gene: TRBJ2-5; D gene: .; CDR3 protein: CSVKNQETQYF; CDR3 DNA: TGCAGCGTCAAAAATCAAGAGACCCAGTACTTC
V gene: TRBV15; clone size: .; J gene: TRBJ2-7; D gene: .; CDR3 protein: CATSRDLAGWEQYF; CDR3 DNA: TGTGCCACCAGCAGAGATCTGGCGGGGTGGGAGCAGTACTTC
V gene: TRBV5-1; clone size: once; J gene: TRBJ2-1; D gene: .; CDR3 protein: CASSLHGNSGYSSYNEQFF; CDR3 DNA: TGCGCCAGCAGCTTGCACGGAAATAGCGGATATAGCTCCTACAATGAGCAGTTCTTC
V gene: TRBV12-3/TRBV12-4; clone size: few; J gene: TRBJ2-3; D gene: TRBD2; CDR3 protein: CASRGTSYPTDTQYF; CDR3 DNA: TGTGCCAGCAGGGGGACTAGTTATCCGACAGATACGCAGTATTTT
V gene: TRBV29-1; clone size: .; J gene: TRBJ2-1; D gene: .; CDR3 protein: CSATGVGYNEQFF; CDR3 DNA: TGCAGCGCTACAGGCGTGGGGTACAATGAGCAGTTCTTC
V gene: TRBV3-1; clone size: few; J gene: TRBJ2-7; D gene: .; CDR3 protein: CASSQGGTPGGQYF; CDR3 DNA: TGTGCCAGCAGCCAAGGAGGGACACCCGGAGGGCAGTACTTC
V gene: TRBV15; clone size: .; J gene: TRBJ2-1; D gene: .; CDR3 protein: CATTPGGANNEQFF; CDR3 DNA: TGTGCCACCACCCCTGGGGGGGCTAACAATGAGCAGTTCTTC
V gene: TRBV5-1; clone size: .; J gene: TRBJ2-1; D gene: TRBD2; CDR3 protein: CASSLALAGGHEQFF; CDR3 DNA: TGCGCCAGCAGCTTGGCGTTAGCGGGGGGTCATGAGCAGTTCTTC
V gene: TRBV5-5; clone size: .; J gene: TRBJ1-1; D gene: .; CDR3 protein: CASSPPGGGEAFF; CDR3 DNA: TGCGCCAGCAGCCCGCCGGGAGGGGGGGAAGCTTTCTTT
V gene: TRBV5-1; clone size: once; J gene: TRBJ2-1; D gene: TRBD1; CDR3 protein: CASSFGTGMLGQFF; CDR3 DNA: TGCGCCAGCAGCTTCGGGACAGGGATGTTGGGGCAGTTCTTC
V gene: TRBV20-1; clone size: .; J gene: TRBJ2-1; D gene: TRBD2; CDR3 protein: CSATSNSGGSSYNEQFF; CDR3 DNA: TGCAGTGCAACCTCTAATAGCGGGGGAAGCTCCTACAATGAGCAGTTCTTC
V gene: TRBV7-2; clone size: .; J gene: TRBJ2-1; D gene: TRBD2; CDR3 protein: CASSLVALAGGPSNEQFF; CDR3 DNA: TGTGCCAGCAGCTTAGTAGCCTTAGCGGGGGGGCCCTCAAATGAGCAGTTCTTC
V gene: TRBV4-3; clone size: .; J gene: TRBJ2-5; D gene: TRBD2; CDR3 protein: CASSTIAGALQETQYF; CDR3 DNA: TGCGCCAGCAGCACCATAGCGGGGGCCCTCCAAGAGACCCAGTACTTC
V gene: TRBV10-3; clone size: few; J gene: TRBJ1-2; D gene: .; CDR3 protein: CAISGGGQRLRAGYTF; CDR3 DNA: TGTGCCATCAGTGGGGGAGGACAGCGACTCCGAGCCGGCTACACCTTC
V gene: TRBV9; clone size: .; J gene: TRBJ1-2; D gene: .; CDR3 protein: CASSVAPSPIYGYTF; CDR3 DNA: TGTGCCAGCAGCGTAGCCCCTAGTCCCATATATGGCTACACCTTC
V gene: TRBV5-1; clone size: few; J gene: TRBJ2-3; D gene: .; CDR3 protein: CASSLTPQDTQYF; CDR3 DNA: TGCGCCAGCAGCTTGACCCCCCAAGATACGCAGTATTTT
V gene: TRBV28; clone size: many; J gene: TRBJ2-7; D gene: .; CDR3 protein: CASSLVRYPYEQYF; CDR3 DNA: TGTGCCAGCAGTTTAGTTCGATACCCCTACGAGCAGTACTTC
V gene: TRBV7-2; clone size: few; J gene: TRBJ2-5; D gene: TRBD2; CDR3 protein: CASSELAGETQYF; CDR3 DNA: TGTGCCAGCAGCGAACTAGCGGGGGAGACCCAGTACTTC
V gene: TRBV20-1; clone size: .; J gene: TRBJ2-1; D gene: TRBD2; CDR3 protein: CSVSSISGTSGGSYNEQFF; CDR3 DNA: TGCAGTGTTAGCAGCATCTCCGGGACTAGCGGGGGGTCCTACAATGAGCAGTTCTTC
V gene: TRBV15; clone size: .; J gene: TRBJ2-3; D gene: .; CDR3 protein: CTTSRDWPGDGDTQYF; CDR3 DNA: TGTACCACCAGCAGAGATTGGCCCGGGGATGGAGATACGCAGTATTTT
V gene: TRBV20-1; clone size: .; J gene: TRBJ1-5; D gene: .; CDR3 protein: CSASTSGQPQHF; CDR3 DNA: TGCAGTGCCAGCACGTCGGGTCAGCCCCAGCATTTT
V gene: TRBV12-3/TRBV12-4; clone size: .; J gene: TRBJ2-3; D gene: .; CDR3 protein: CASSLGSPRTDTQYF; CDR3 DNA: TGTGCCAGCAGTTTGGGGAGCCCCCGGACAGATACGCAGTATTTT
V gene: TRBV6-5; clone size: once; J gene: TRBJ1-1; D gene: TRBD1; CDR3 protein: CASSRSGQMNTEAFF; CDR3 DNA: TGTGCCAGCAGTCGATCGGGACAGATGAACACTGAAGCTTTCTTT
V gene: TRBV28; clone size: few; J gene: TRBJ2-7; D gene: .; CDR3 protein: CASSPLNYEQYF; CDR3 DNA: TGTGCCAGCAGCCCCCTTAACTACGAGCAGTACTTC
V gene: TRBV24-1; clone size: few; J gene: TRBJ2-5; D gene: TRBD1; CDR3 protein: CATSDWGTGQETQYF; CDR3 DNA: TGTGCCACCAGTGATTGGGGGACAGGCCAAGAGACCCAGTACTTC
V gene: TRBV11-3; clone size: .; J gene: TRBJ2-2; D gene: .; CDR3 protein: CASSGASVDTGELFF; CDR3 DNA: TGTGCCAGCAGCGGGGCCTCTGTGGACACCGGGGAGCTGTTTTTT
V gene: TRBV12-3/TRBV12-4; clone size: .; J gene: TRBJ1-2; D gene: TRBD1; CDR3 protein: CASTLGQFGYTF; CDR3 DNA: TGTGCCAGCACATTGGGACAGTTTGGCTACACCTTC
V gene: TRBV2; clone size: once; J gene: TRBJ2-3; D gene: .; CDR3 protein: CASSADFSTGTQYF; CDR3 DNA: TGTGCCAGCAGTGCAGACTTCAGCACAGGTACGCAGTATTTT
V gene: TRBV5-5; clone size: few; J gene: TRBJ2-2; D gene: TRBD1; CDR3 protein: CASSWTGGASGELFF; CDR3 DNA: TGTGCCAGCAGCTGGACAGGGGGCGCGTCCGGGGAGCTGTTTTTT
V gene: TRBV28; clone size: few; J gene: TRBJ2-7; D gene: .; CDR3 protein: CASSYGPTSEQYF; CDR3 DNA: TGTGCCAGCAGTTATGGTCCGACGAGCGAGCAGTACTTC
V gene: TRBV6-2/TRBV6-3; clone size: .; J gene: TRBJ1-2; D gene: TRBD1; CDR3 protein: CASTEPPQGAHGYTF; CDR3 DNA: TGTGCCAGCACCGAACCTCCACAGGGGGCGCATGGCTACACCTTC
V gene: TRBV15; clone size: .; J gene: TRBJ1-1; D gene: .; CDR3 protein: CATSRERAGVEAFF; CDR3 DNA: TGTGCCACCAGCAGAGAAAGGGCAGGGGTTGAAGCTTTCTTT
V gene: TRBV20-1; clone size: .; J gene: TRBJ1-2; D gene: TRBD1; CDR3 protein: CSASPDRVMGYTF; CDR3 DNA: TGCAGTGCTAGTCCGGACAGGGTCATGGGCTACACCTTC
V gene: TRBV7-2; clone size: .; J gene: TRBJ2-6; D gene: .; CDR3 protein: CASSLMGHQGGANVLTF; CDR3 DNA: TGTGCCAGCAGCTTAATGGGGCACCAAGGAGGGGCCAACGTCCTGACTTTC
V gene: TRBV2; clone size: .; J gene: TRBJ2-6; D gene: .; CDR3 protein: CASSAGRSGANVLTF; CDR3 DNA: TGTGCCAGCAGTGCGGGCCGCTCTGGGGCCAACGTCCTGACTTTC
V gene: TRBV7-2; clone size: .; J gene: TRBJ2-7; D gene: .; CDR3 protein: CASSPYYVPTEQYF; CDR3 DNA: TGTGCCAGCAGCCCATATTATGTCCCGACCGAGCAGTACTTC
V gene: TRBV4-3; clone size: few; J gene: TRBJ1-2; D gene: .; CDR3 protein: CASSQERGEWANYGYTF; CDR3 DNA: TGCGCCAGCAGCCAAGAACGGGGGGAATGGGCTAACTATGGCTACACCTTC
V gene: TRBV5-1; clone size: few; J gene: TRBJ2-7; D gene: .; CDR3 protein: CASSNTGFHEQYF; CDR3 DNA: TGCGCCAGCAGCAATACAGGGTTCCACGAGCAGTACTTC
V gene: TRBV12-3/TRBV12-4; clone size: .; J gene: TRBJ2-3; D gene: TRBD2; CDR3 protein: CASGIQRGVTDTQYF; CDR3 DNA: TGTGCCAGCGGTATTCAGCGGGGGGTCACAGATACGCAGTATTTT
V gene: TRBV6-2/TRBV6-3; clone size: .; J gene: TRBJ2-3; D gene: TRBD2; CDR3 protein: CASSYSIEAGLIDTQYF; CDR3 DNA: TGTGCCAGCAGTTACTCGATTGAAGCGGGGCTAATAGATACGCAGTATTTT
V gene: TRBV7-9; clone size: few; J gene: TRBJ1-2; D gene: TRBD1; CDR3 protein: CASSHTGGSYGYTF; CDR3 DNA: TGTGCCAGCAGCCATACAGGGGGCAGTTATGGCTACACCTTC
V gene: TRBV12-3/TRBV12-4; clone size: few; J gene: TRBJ2-2; D gene: .; CDR3 protein: CASSTSRGRLGELFF; CDR3 DNA: TGTGCCAGCAGCACCTCCAGGGGCCGGTTGGGGGAGCTGTTTTTT
V gene: TRBV3-1; clone size: .; J gene: TRBJ1-2; D gene: .; CDR3 protein: CASSHRSTYGYTF; CDR3 DNA: TGTGCCAGCAGCCACAGGAGTACCTATGGCTACACCTTC
V gene: TRBV5-1; clone size: .; J gene: TRBJ2-3; D gene: .; CDR3 protein: CASSRATIVTDTQYF; CDR3 DNA: TGCGCCAGCAGCCGGGCGACTATCGTCACAGATACGCAGTATTTT